This entry lists 18 T cell receptor beta chains sequenced from one sample in a study of blood T cell repertoires in COVID-19. TCRdb keeps only in-frame clones here, not all; method: immunoSEQ multiplex PCR. The table shows under 200,000 clones, with roughly nine tenths occurring only once. Material: peripheral blood. These receptors were obtained from a man in his sixties with active or convalescent COVID-19.

The V gene is TRBV6-5, the J gene TRBJ2-1, with a tentative D call TRBD1 (6 bases). Germline-derived CDR1 and CDR2 are MNHEY and SVGAGI. The CDR3 is made up of 14 amino acids. The ends were cut back, 10 bases at V and 3 bases at J, with 16 bases in the middle. The CDR3 nucleotides read TGTGCCACGAGGGACACCCGGTACTACAATGAGCAGTTCTTC. Protein product: CATRDTRYYNEQFF.

The V and J genes are TRBV24-1 and TRBJ1-2; D is possibly TRBD1 (6 bases). Germline V gene data show CDR1 as KGHDR and CDR2 as SFDVKD. This CDR3 is 14 amino acids long. Between the trimmed V and J ends, which lost 4 bases and 8 bases, there was a span of 16 bases. This chain's CDR3 is CATSEDGQGMGYTF. The CDR3 DNA reads as TGTGCCACCAGTGAAGACGGGCAGGGGATGGGCTACACCTTC.

The V call is TRBV4-2, the J call TRBJ2-3; no firm D call. The CDR3 extends over 15 amino acids. V lost 2 bases, J lost 0 bases, and 9 bases lay in between. Germline-derived CDR1 and CDR2 are LGHNA and YNFKEQ. CDR3 in amino acids: CASSQTLTSTDTQYF. The CDR3, as DNA: TGTGCCAGCAGCCAAACCCTGACTAGCACAGATACGCAGTATTTT.

V gene TRBV2 combines with J gene TRBJ2-3, with 8 bases identical to TRBD2. The CDR3 is made up of 15 amino acids. Losses at the gene ends were 4 bases for V and 4 bases for J; bases not matched to a gene: 7. Germline V gives CDR1 SNHLY, CDR2 FYNNEI. The CDR3 loop reads CASSGFGLAADTQYF. The CDR3 coding sequence is TGTGCCAGCAGTGGATTTGGACTAGCAGCAGATACGCAGTATTTT.

V and J are TRBV19 and TRBJ2-1; no reliable D call. V was trimmed by 2 bases and J by 0 bases, leaving 5 bases between them. The CDR3 has 14 amino acids. Germline V gives CDR1 LNHDA, CDR2 SQIVND (reference sequence). The CDR3 DNA follows: TGTGCCAGTAGTATAATGAGCTCCTACAATGAGCAGTTCTTC. Its protein is CASSIMSSYNEQFF.

The chain carries TRBV5-1 and TRBJ1-2; D gene ambiguous. The V gene's germline CDR1 is SGHRS and CDR2 YFSETQ. V was clipped by 3 bases and J by 2 bases, with 5 bases between them. This CDR3 has 12 residues. CDR3 bases: TGCGCCAGCAGCTCTTCCAACTATGGCTACACCTTC. Protein: CASSSSNYGYTF.

The V gene is TRBV19, the J gene TRBJ1-2, with a weak D call TRBD1 (5 bases). The CDR3 is made up of 20 amino acids. Germline V lookup: CDR1 LNHDA, CDR2 SQIVND (reference sequence). V dropped 5 bases and J dropped 2 bases, with 30 bases sitting between them. The CDR3 spells CASSLTLSTPRGDPNYGYTF. In DNA, the CDR3 is TGTGCCAGTAGTCTTACCCTTTCCACCCCTCGGGGGGACCCCAACTATGGCTACACCTTC. Complete variable domain (other parts from reference TRBV19 and TRBJ1-2): DGGITQSPKYLFRKEGQNVTLSCEQNLNHDAMYWYRQDPGQGLRLIYYSQIVNDFQKGDIAEGYSVSREKKESFPLTVTSAQKNPTAFYLCASSLTLSTPRGDPNYGYTFGSGTRLTVV.

This rearrangement joins TRBV7-3 to TRBJ2-3, with a tentative D call TRBD2 (6 bases). The CDR3 covers 16 residues. Trimming pared 0 bases from V and 4 bases from J, leaving 14 bases between. Germline-derived CDR1 and CDR2 are SGHTA and FQGTGA. CDR3 sequence: CASSLTGTLRADTQYF. The CDR3 DNA reads as TGTGCCAGCAGCTTAACCGGGACTTTAAGGGCAGATACGCAGTATTTT.

Concerning this clone itself: This same CDR3 is encoded by further DNA sequences in the sample. The chain is built from TRBV19 and TRBJ1-6; 9 bases match TRBD1. Germline values: CDR1 LNHDA, CDR2 SQIVND (reference sequence). This CDR3 has 14 amino acids. V was clipped by 5 bases and J by 6 bases; unmatched bases: 2. CDR3 in DNA: TGTGCCAGTAGTCCGGGACAGGGTAATTCACCCCTCCACTTT. This codes for CASSPGQGNSPLHF. Supplemented by reference TRBV19 and TRBJ1-6, the full variable domain reads DGGITQSPKYLFRKEGQNVTLSCEQNLNHDAMYWYRQDPGQGLRLIYYSQIVNDFQKGDIAEGYSVSREKKESFPLTVTSAQKNPTAFYLCASSPGQGNSPLHFGNGTRLTVT.

This rearrangement joins TRBV18 to TRBJ1-2; 7 bases are shared with TRBD1. Trimming took 3 bases from V and 6 from J; bases not matched to a gene: 10. Germline assignment: CDR1 KGHSH and CDR2 LQKENI. CDR3 length: 15 residues. The chain's CDR3 is CASSPEGAGGNGYTF. DNA of the CDR3: TGTGCCAGCTCACCGGAGGGGGCTGGGGGAAATGGCTACACCTTC.

This sequence joins TRBV4-1 and TRBJ1-1, with D perhaps TRBD1 (6 bases). This CDR3 comprises 19 residues. V lost 2 bases, J lost 0 bases, and 22 bases lay in between. CDR1 MGHRA and CDR2 YSYEKL come from the germline V gene. In DNA, the CDR3 is TGCGCCAGCAGCCAAACTCGAGTAACGGGTCGACAGGTGAACACTGAAGCTTTCTTT. Protein product: CASSQTRVTGRQVNTEAFF.

J is TRBJ1-2 and V is TRBV5-1, with TRBD1 as a possible D gene (5 bases). Germline V lookup: CDR1 SGHRS, CDR2 YFSETQ. The CDR3 sequence is 14 residues long. V shed 4 bases and J shed 0 bases, with 10 bases lying between them. CDR3 coding DNA: TGCGCCAGCAGCGGGGGGTTTGCTAACTATGGCTACACCTTC. Protein: CASSGGFANYGYTF.

The chain combines TRBV5-1 with TRBJ1-4; maybe TRBD1 (6 bases). CDR1 is SGHRS, CDR2 YFSETQ, per germline. The V gene lost 0 bases and the J gene lost 8 bases, with 14 bases spanning the gap. This CDR3 has 15 amino acids. CDR3 nucleotide sequence: TGCGCCAGCAGCTTGGATGGGGGGGCTAGGGAAAAACTGTTTTTT. Protein: CASSLDGGAREKLFF.

The CDR3 coding sequence is TGCAGCGTTAGAGAGGGTGGCGGGGAGCTGTTTTTT. Its translation is CSVREGGGELFF. This chain uses TRBV29-1 with TRBJ2-2; TRBD2 is a possible D gene (5 bases). Germline CDR1 is SQVTM and CDR2 is ANQGSEA. This CDR3 is 12 amino acids long. V lost 5 bases and J 7 bases, leaving 11 bases between the germline ends.

The gene calls are TRBV6-5 and TRBJ1-4; D unclear. The germline V gene has CDR1 MNHEY and CDR2 SVGAGI. The CDR3 totals 11 residues. Trimming left V 10 bases short and J 7 bases short, with 10 bases between. DNA for the CDR3: TGTGCCACCCGTCGGAGTGAAAAACTGTTTTTT. It yields the protein CATRRSEKLFF.

The V gene is TRBV2, the J gene TRBJ2-5; D is perhaps TRBD2 (5 bases). CDR3 size: 13 residues. The V and J ends lost 3 bases and 5 bases respectively, with 10 bases between them. Germline loops: CDR1 SNHLY, CDR2 FYNNEI. The CDR3 DNA is TGTGCCAGCAGTGAGAGGGTTGGGGAGACCCAGTACTTC. Translated: CASSERVGETQYF.

The J gene is TRBJ2-7, the V gene TRBV5-3; D possibly corresponds to TRBD2 (5 bases). TRBV5-3 is flagged as an ORF with uncertain function. Trimming cost V 0 bases and J 2 bases, with 12 bases left between them. This CDR3 spans 15 amino acids. Here the CDR3 reads CARSLAGSEPYEQYF. In nucleotides, the CDR3 is TGTGCCAGAAGCTTGGCGGGGTCCGAACCCTACGAGCAGTACTTC.

About this clone itself: The sample carries other DNA sequences with the same CDR3. This chain connects TRBV9 to TRBJ2-7; 9 bases agree with TRBD2. The CDR3 consists of 15 residues. Trimming at V came to 0 bases and at J to 2 bases, leaving 3 bases not matched to a gene. Germline-derived CDR1 and CDR2 are SGDLS and YYNGEE. The CDR3, as DNA: TGTGCCAGCAGCGTAGGGCGGGGGGGAACCTACGAGCAGTACTTC. Amino acids: CASSVGRGGTYEQYF. Full variable domain (rest looked up from reference TRBV9 and TRBJ2-7): DSGVTQTPKHLITATGQRVTLRCSPRSGDLSVYWYQQSLDQGLQFLIQYYNGEERAKGNILERFSAQQFPDLHSELNLSSLELGDSALYFCASSVGRGGTYEQYFGPGTRLTVT.